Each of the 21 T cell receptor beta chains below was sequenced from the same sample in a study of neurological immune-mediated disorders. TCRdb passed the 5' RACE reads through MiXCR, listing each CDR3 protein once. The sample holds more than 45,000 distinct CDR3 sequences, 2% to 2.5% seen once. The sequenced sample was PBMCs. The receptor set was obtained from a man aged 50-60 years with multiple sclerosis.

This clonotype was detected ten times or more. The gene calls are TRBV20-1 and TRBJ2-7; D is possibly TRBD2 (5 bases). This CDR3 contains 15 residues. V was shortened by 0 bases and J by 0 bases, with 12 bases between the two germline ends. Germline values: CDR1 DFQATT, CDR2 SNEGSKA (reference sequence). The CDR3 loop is CSARDEEESSYEQYF. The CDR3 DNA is TGCAGTGCTAGAGATGAGGAGGAATCCTCCTACGAGCAGTACTTC.

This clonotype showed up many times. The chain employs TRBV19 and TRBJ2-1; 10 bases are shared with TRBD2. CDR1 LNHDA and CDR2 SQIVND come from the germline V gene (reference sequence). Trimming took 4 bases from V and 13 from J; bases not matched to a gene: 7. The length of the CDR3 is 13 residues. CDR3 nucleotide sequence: TGTGCCAGTAGTACCCAGACTAGCGGGTATCAGTTCTTC. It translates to CASSTQTSGYQFF.

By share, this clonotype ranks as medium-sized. In DNA, the CDR3 is TGTGCCATCAGCCGAGCTGGGGTTAGCGGGGTCTACTACGAGCAGTACTTC. This translates into CAISRAGVSGVYYEQYF. The chain uses TRBV10-3 and TRBJ2-7; 8 bases line up with TRBD2. Germline-derived CDR1 and CDR2 are ENHRY and SYGVKD. This CDR3 is 17 amino acids long. V shed 6 bases and J 3 bases; nucleotides not matched to a gene: 16.

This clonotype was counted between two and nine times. The CDR3 protein is CASSFRGPSMNTEAFF. In DNA, the CDR3 is TGCGCCAGCAGCTTCCGGGGTCCCTCCATGAACACTGAAGCTTTCTTT. This chain uses TRBV5-1 with TRBJ1-1, with D uncertain. This CDR3 region has 16 residues. V shed 2 bases and J shed 0 bases, with 14 bases lying between them. Germline V gives CDR1 SGHRS, CDR2 YFSETQ.

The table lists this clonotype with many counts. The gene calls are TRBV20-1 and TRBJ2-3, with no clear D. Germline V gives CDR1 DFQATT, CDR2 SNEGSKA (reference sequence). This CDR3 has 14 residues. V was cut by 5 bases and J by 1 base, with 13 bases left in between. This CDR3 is CSAFSPLGTDTQYF. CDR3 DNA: TGCAGTGCTTTTAGCCCCCTGGGCACAGATACGCAGTATTTT.

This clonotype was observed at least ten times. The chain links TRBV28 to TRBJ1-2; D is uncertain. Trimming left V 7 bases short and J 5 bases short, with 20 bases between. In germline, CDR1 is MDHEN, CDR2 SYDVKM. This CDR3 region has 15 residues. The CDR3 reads CASTPPHGQSYGYTF. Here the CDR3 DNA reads TGTGCCAGCACCCCACCTCACGGGCAATCATATGGCTACACCTTC.

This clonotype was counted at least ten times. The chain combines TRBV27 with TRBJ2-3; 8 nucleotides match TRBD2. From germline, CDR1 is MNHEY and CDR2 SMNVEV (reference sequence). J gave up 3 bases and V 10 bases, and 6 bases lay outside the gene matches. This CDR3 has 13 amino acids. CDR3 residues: CATNRGGTDTQYF. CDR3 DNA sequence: TGTGCCACCAACCGGGGGGGAACAGATACGCAGTATTTT.

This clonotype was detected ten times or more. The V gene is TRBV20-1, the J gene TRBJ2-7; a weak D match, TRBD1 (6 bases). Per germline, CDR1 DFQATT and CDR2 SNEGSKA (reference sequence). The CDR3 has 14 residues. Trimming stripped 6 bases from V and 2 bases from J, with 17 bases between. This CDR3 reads CSARTGILTYEQYF. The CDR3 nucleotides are TGCAGTGCGAGAACAGGGATATTGACCTACGAGCAGTACTTC.

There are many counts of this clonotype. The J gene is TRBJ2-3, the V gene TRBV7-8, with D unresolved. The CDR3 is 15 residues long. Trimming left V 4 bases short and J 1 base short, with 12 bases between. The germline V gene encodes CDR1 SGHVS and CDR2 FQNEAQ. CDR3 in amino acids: CASSSDSAGTDTQYF. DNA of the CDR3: TGTGCCAGCAGCTCCGACTCCGCGGGCACAGATACGCAGTATTTT.

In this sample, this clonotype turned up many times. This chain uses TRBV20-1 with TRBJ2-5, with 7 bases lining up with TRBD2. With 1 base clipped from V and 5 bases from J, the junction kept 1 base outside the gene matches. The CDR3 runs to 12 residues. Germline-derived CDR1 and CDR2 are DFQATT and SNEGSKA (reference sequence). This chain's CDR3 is CSARGTRETQYF. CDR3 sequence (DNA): TGCAGTGCTAGAGGGACTAGGGAGACCCAGTACTTC.

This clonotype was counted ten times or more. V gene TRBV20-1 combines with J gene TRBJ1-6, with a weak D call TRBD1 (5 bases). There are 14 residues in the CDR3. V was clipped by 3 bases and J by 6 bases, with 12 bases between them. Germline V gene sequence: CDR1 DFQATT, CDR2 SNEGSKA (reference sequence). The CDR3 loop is CSAREGSGNSPLHF. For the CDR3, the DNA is TGCAGTGCTAGGGAGGGGTCGGGTAATTCACCCCTCCACTTT.

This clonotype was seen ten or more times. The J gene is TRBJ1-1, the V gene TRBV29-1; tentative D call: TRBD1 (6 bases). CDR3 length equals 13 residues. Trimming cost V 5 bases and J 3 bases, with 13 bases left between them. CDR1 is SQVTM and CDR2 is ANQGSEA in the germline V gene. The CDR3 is CSVQVGGDTEAFF. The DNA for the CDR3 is TGCAGCGTTCAGGTAGGGGGGGACACTGAAGCTTTCTTT.

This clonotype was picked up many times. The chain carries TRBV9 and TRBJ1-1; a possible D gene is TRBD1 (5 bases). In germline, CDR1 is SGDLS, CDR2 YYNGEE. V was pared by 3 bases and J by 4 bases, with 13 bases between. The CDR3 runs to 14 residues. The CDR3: CASSGPAGGTEAFF. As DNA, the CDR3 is TGTGCCAGCAGCGGACCCGCTGGGGGCACTGAAGCTTTCTTT.

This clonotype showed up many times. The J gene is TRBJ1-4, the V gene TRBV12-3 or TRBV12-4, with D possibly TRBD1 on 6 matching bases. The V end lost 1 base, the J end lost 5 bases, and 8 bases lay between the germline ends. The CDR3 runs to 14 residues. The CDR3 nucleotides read TGTGCCAGCAGTTTAGGAGACAGGAATGAAAAACTGTTTTTT. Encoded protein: CASSLGDRNEKLFF.

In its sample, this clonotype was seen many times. The CDR3 sequence: CASSQPRGGQGGNQPQHF. The CDR3 coding sequence is TGCGCCAGCAGCCAACCAAGGGGCGGACAGGGAGGCAATCAGCCCCAGCATTTT. The V and J genes are TRBV4-1 and TRBJ1-5, with 8 bases lining up with TRBD1. J lost 2 bases, V lost 2 bases, and 11 bases had no gene match. Germline V lookup: CDR1 MGHRA, CDR2 YSYEKL. This CDR3 contains 18 residues.

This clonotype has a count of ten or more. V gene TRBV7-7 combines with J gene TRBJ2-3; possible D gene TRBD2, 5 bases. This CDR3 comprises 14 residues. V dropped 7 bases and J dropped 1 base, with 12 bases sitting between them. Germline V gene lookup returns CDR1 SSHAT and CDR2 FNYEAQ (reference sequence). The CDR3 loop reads CASTPGGRTDTQYF. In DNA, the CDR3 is TGTGCCAGCACCCCCGGAGGCCGCACAGATACGCAGTATTTT.

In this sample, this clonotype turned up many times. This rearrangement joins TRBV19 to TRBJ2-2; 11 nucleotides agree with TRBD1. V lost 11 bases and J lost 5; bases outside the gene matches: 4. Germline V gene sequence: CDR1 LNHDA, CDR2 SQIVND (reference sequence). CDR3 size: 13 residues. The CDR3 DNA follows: TGTGCCGGACAGGGGGCTCGGACCGGGGAGCTGTTTTTT. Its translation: CAGQGARTGELFF.

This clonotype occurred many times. This chain's CDR3 is CASGATEAFF. The CDR3 DNA is TGTGCCAGCGGGGCCACTGAAGCTTTCTTT. The genes are TRBV7-2 and TRBJ1-1; a weak D match, TRBD1 (5 bases). The length of the CDR3 is 10 residues. Trimming took 8 bases from V and 4 from J, leaving 5 bases between them. Per germline, CDR1 SGHTA and CDR2 FQGNSA.

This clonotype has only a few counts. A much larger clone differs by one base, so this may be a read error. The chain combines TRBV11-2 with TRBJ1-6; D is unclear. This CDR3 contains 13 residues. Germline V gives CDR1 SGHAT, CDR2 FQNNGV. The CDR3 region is CASSLGQRSPLNF. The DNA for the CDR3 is TGTGCCAGCAGCTTAGGCCAGCGTTCACCCCTCAACTTT. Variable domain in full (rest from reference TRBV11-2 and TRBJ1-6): EAGVAQSPRYKIIEKRQSVAFWCNPISGHATLYWYQQILGQGPKLLIQFQNNGVVDDSQLPKDRFSAERLKGVDSTLKIQPAKLEDSAVYLCASSLGQRSPLNFGNGTRLTVT.

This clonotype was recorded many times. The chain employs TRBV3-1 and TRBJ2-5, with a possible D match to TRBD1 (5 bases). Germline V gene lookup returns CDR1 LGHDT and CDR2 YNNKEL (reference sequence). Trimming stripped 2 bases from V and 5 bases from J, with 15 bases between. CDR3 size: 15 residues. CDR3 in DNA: TGTGCCAGCAGCCAAAAAGGGCAGGGCGGCGAGACCCAGTACTTC. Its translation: CASSQKGQGGETQYF.

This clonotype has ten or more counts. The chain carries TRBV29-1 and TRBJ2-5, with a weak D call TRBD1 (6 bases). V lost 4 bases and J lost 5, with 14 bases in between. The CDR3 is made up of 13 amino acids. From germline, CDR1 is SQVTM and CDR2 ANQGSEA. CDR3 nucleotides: TGCAGCGTTGTTTGGACAGCTGGGGAGACCCAGTACTTC. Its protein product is CSVVWTAGETQYF.